This is a list of T cell receptor beta chains from one sample in a study of naive and memory T cell subsets. MiXCR, run by TCRdb on the UMI-ligation and nested PCR reads, gives a single entry per CDR3 protein. The table includes 70,000 to 95,000 distinct CDR3 sequences, about 6.5% detected once. The specimen was central memory CD4+ T cells from blood. The origin of the receptors is a human donor in good health. The CDR3 runs from the conserved cysteine through the conserved F or W. D genes are given only for firm matches. Clone size is not always given. Where it is, it says once, few, many or a class for expanded clones.

>TRBV12-3/TRBV12-4|-|TRBJ1-2|few
TGTGCCAGCAGTTTCGCCAGAAACTATGGCTACACCTTC
CASSFARNYGYTF
>TRBV2|TRBD2|TRBJ2-1|few
TGTGCCAGCAGTCCCCGTGGACTAGCGCTGCGCAATGAGCAGTTCTTC
CASSPRGLALRNEQFF
>TRBV5-1|TRBD1|TRBJ2-1|-
TGCGCCAGCAGCCGTACCGGGACAGGGACATACAATGAGCAGTTCTTC
CASSRTGTGTYNEQFF
>TRBV7-2|TRBD2|TRBJ2-3|many
TGTGCCAGCAGCTTAGGCGGGAGGGCCCCAGATACGCAGTATTTT
CASSLGGRAPDTQYF
>TRBV3-1|-|TRBJ1-5|many
TGTGCCAGCAGCCAAGGGGGTAGCAATCAGCCCCAGCATTTT
CASSQGGSNQPQHF
>TRBV20-1|-|TRBJ2-6|many
TGCAGTGCCCCTAGCCTGGGGACTGCTGGGGCCAACGTCCTGACTTTC
CSAPSLGTAGANVLTF
>TRBV4-2|TRBD2|TRBJ2-3|few
TGTGCCAGCAGCCAAGAGACATTCGGGACTAGCGGGAGCGCGGCAGATACGCAGTATTTT
CASSQETFGTSGSAADTQYF
>TRBV12-3/TRBV12-4|TRBD1|TRBJ1-5|many
TGTGCCAGCAGTGCCACAGGGGGTAGCAATCAGCCCCAGCATTTT
CASSATGGSNQPQHF
>TRBV3-1|-|TRBJ2-7|few
TGTGCCAGCAGCCGATCAGAGACGGGGGAGCAGTACTTC
CASSRSETGEQYF
>TRBV20-1|TRBD1|TRBJ2-7|many
TGCAGTGTGCGAGGACAGGGCTACTACGAGCAGTACTTC
CSVRGQGYYEQYF
>TRBV7-9|TRBD1|TRBJ2-7|few
TGTGCCAGCAGCTTAAAGGGACAGGGGTACGAGCAGTACTTC
CASSLKGQGYEQYF
>TRBV6-2/TRBV6-3|-|TRBJ1-1|many
TGTGCCAGCAGTTACGCAACCTACAGGGCTGAAGCTTTCTTT
CASSYATYRAEAFF
>TRBV7-7|-|TRBJ2-5|few
TGTGCTAGCAGCGCCCAGGGTACGACGTGGGAGACCCAGTACTTC
CASSAQGTTWETQYF
>TRBV7-2|TRBD1|TRBJ1-5|-
TGTGCCAGCAGCCAGGGACAGGGGGCCCTATATAGCAATCAGCCCCAGCATTTT
CASSQGQGALYSNQPQHF